This T cell receptor beta chain was recovered during a study of cytomegalovirus exposure and HLA in healthy donors. Overall study results and limits: Researchers reported in a later analysis that common viral pathogens appeared linked to several top clusters.

This PCR relied on a set of 60 Vbeta primers and 13 Jbeta primers. Using immunoSEQ multiplex PCR, the repertoire was profiled, and TCRdb retains in-frame clones only, with some absent. The sample has 180,000 or so clones; over 75% are singletons. Concerning this clone itself: The antigen is unknown.

The receptor comes from a young man in good health and CMV-seropositive. Input material: PBMCs.

CDR3 nucleotides: TGTGCCAGCAGTGTTTCGTGGGCGAGCGAGCAGTACTTC. It specifies CASSVSWASEQYF. This chain uses TRBV6-1 with TRBJ2-7; the D is unclear. V dropped 4 bases and J dropped 6 bases, with 13 bases sitting between them. The germline V gene has CDR1 MNHNS and CDR2 SASEGT. The CDR3 sequence is 13 residues long.